Below, one TCR beta chain is given with its context. Its cognate antigen is unknown. Trimming shortened V by 1 base and J by 2 bases, and 9 bases separated the two germline ends. Germline CDR1 is DFQATT and CDR2 is SNEGSKA (reference sequence). The CDR3 totals 13 residues. This specimen comes from a study of T cell repertoires in cytomegalovirus infection. MiXCR, run by TCRdb on the reads, gives a single entry per CDR3 protein. The repertoire holds about 60,000 distinct CDR3 sequences, 15% to 25% seen once, with around 60% in the top ten. The input for sequencing was CD8+ T cells from cultured PBMCs, taken from culture after CMV antigen stimulation. The TCR sequence derives from a human donor in good health (CMV status not recorded). Some clones in this sample may be carry-over from other donors' samples. The chain has TRBV20-1 and TRBJ2-7; D is perhaps TRBD1 (5 bases). The CDR3 region is CSARGGVPYEQYF. CDR3 DNA: TGCAGTGCTAGAGGGGGCGTACCCTACGAGCAGTACTTC.